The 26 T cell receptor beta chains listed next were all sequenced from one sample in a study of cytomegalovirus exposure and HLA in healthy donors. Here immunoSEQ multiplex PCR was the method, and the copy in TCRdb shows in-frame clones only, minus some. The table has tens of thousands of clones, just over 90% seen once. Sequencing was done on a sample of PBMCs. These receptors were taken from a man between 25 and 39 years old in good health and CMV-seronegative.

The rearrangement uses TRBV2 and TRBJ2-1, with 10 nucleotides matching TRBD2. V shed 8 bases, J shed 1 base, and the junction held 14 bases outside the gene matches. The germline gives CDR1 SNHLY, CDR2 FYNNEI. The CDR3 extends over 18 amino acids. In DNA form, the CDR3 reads TGTGCCAGCGGAGGAGGTAGGGAGGGACTAGCGTCCTACAATGAGCAGTTCTTC. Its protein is CASGGGREGLASYNEQFF.

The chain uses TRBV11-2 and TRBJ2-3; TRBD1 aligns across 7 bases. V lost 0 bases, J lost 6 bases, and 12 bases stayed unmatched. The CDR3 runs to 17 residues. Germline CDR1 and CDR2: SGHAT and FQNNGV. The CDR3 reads CASSLDIANRGFDTQYF. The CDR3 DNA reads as TGTGCCAGCAGCTTAGATATAGCGAACAGGGGTTTTGATACGCAGTATTTT. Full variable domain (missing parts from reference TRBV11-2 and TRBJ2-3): EAGVAQSPRYKIIEKRQSVAFWCNPISGHATLYWYQQILGQGPKLLIQFQNNGVVDDSQLPKDRFSAERLKGVDSTLKIQPAKLEDSAVYLCASSLDIANRGFDTQYFGPGTRLTVL.

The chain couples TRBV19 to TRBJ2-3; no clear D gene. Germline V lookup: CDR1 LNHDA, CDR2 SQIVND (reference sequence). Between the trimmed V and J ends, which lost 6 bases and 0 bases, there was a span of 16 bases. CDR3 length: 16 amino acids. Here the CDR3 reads CASSTVLPSSTDTQYF. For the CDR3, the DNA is TGTGCCAGTAGCACCGTCCTACCCTCTAGCACAGATACGCAGTATTTT. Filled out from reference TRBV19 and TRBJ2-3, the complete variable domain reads DGGITQSPKYLFRKEGQNVTLSCEQNLNHDAMYWYRQDPGQGLRLIYYSQIVNDFQKGDIAEGYSVSREKKESFPLTVTSAQKNPTAFYLCASSTVLPSSTDTQYFGPGTRLTVL.

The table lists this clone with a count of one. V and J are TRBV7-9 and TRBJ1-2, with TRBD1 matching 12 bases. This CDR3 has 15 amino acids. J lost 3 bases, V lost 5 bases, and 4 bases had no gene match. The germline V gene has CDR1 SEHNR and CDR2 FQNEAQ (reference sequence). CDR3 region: CASSDRDRGHYGYTF. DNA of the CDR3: TGTGCCAGCAGCGACCGGGACAGGGGGCACTATGGCTACACCTTC.

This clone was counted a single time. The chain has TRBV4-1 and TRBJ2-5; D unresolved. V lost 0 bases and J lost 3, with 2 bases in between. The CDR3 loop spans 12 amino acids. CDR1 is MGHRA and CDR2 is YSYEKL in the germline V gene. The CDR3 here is CASSQDKETQYF. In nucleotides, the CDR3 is TGCGCCAGCAGCCAAGATAAAGAGACCCAGTACTTC.

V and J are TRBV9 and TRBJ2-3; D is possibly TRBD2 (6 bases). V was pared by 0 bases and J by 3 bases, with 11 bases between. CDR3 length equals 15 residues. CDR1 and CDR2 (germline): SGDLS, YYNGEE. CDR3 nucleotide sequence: TGTGCCAGCAGCGTAGTTACGGGAGTGACAGATACGCAGTATTTT. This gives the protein CASSVVTGVTDTQYF.

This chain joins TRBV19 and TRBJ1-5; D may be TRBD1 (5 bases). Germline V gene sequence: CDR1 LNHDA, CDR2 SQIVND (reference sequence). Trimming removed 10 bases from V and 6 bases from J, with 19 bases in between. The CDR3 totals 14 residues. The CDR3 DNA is TGTGCCACTTCAAGCGGGGGATCCGTTCAGCCCCAGCATTTT. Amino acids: CATSSGGSVQPQHF.

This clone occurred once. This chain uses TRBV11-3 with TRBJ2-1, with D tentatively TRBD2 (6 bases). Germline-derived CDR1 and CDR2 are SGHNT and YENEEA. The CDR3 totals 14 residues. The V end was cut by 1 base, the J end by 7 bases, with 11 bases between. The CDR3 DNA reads TGTGCCAGCAGCTTAGCGGGAGTATGGAATGAGCAGTTCTTC. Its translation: CASSLAGVWNEQFF.

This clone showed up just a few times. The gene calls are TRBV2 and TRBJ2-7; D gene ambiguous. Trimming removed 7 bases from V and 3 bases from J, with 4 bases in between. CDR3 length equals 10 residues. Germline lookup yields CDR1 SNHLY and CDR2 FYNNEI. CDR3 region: CASNSYEQYF. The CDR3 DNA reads TGTGCCAGCAATAGCTACGAGCAGTACTTC.

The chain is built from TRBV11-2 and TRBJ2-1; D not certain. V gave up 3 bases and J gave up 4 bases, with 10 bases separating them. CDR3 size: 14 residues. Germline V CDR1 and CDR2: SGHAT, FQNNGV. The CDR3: CASSFGGNYNEQFF. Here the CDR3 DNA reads TGTGCCAGCAGCTTCGGCGGCAATTACAATGAGCAGTTCTTC.

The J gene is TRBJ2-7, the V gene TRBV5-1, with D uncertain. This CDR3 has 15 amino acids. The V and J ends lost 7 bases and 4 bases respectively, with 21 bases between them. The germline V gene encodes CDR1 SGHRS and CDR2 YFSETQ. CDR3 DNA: TGCGCCAGCTTAGGCCACCCCGAGGTCCTTTACGAGCAGTACTTC. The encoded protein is CASLGHPEVLYEQYF.

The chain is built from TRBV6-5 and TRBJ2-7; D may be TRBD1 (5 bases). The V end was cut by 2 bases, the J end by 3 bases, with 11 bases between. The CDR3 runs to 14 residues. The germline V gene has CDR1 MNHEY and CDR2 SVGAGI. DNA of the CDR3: TGTGCCAGCAGTTACGGAGCCAGGGACTACGAGCAGTACTTC. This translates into CASSYGARDYEQYF.

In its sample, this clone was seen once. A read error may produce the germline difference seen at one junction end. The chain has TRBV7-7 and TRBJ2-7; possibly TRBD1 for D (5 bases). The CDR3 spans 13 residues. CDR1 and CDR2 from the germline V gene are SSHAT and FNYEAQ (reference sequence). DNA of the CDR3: TGTGCTAGCAGCTTTCAGGGATCGTACGAGCAGTACTTC. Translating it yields CASSFQGSYEQYF. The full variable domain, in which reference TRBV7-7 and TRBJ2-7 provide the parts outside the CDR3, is GAGVSQSPRYKVTKRGQDVTLRCDPISSHATLYWYQQALGQGPEFLTYFNYEAQPDKSGLPSDRFSAERPEGSISTLTIQRTEQRDSAMYRCASSFQGSYEQYFGPGTRLTVT.

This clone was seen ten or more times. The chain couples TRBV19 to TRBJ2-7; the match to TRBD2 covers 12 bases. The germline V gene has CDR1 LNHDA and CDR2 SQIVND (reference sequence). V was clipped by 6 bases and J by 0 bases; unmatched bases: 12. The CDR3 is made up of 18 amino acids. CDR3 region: CASRGVTSGGQSSYEQYF. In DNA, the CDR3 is TGTGCCAGTAGAGGGGTGACTAGCGGGGGCCAAAGCTCCTACGAGCAGTACTTC.

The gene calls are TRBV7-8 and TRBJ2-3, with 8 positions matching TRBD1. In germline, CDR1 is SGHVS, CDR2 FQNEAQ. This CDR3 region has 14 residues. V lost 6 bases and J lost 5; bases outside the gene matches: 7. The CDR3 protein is CASRQGVSVDTQYF. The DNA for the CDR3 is TGTGCCAGCAGACAGGGGGTTTCGGTAGATACGCAGTATTTT.

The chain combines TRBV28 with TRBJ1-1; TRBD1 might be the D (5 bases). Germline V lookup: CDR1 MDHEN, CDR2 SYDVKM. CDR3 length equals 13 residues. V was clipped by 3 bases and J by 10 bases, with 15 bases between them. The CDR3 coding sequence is TGTGCCAGCAGTTTGTTTCGGCAGGGCCGAGCTTTCTTT. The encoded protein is CASSLFRQGRAFF. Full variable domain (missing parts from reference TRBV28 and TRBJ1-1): DVKVTQSSRYLVKRTGEKVFLECVQDMDHENMFWYRQDPGLGLRLIYFSYDVKMKEKGDIPEGYSVSREKKERFSLILESASTNQTSMYLCASSLFRQGRAFFGQGTRLTVV.

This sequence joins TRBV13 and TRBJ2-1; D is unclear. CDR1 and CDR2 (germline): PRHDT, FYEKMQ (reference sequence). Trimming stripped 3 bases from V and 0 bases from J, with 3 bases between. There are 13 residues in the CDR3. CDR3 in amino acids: CASSFLSYNEQFF. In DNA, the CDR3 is TGTGCCAGCAGCTTCCTCTCCTACAATGAGCAGTTCTTC. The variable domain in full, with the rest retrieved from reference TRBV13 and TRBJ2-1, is AAGVIQSPRHLIKEKRETATLKCYPIPRHDTVYWYQQGPGQDPQFLISFYEKMQSDKGSIPDRFSAQQFSDYHSELNMSSLELGDSALYFCASSFLSYNEQFFGPGTRLTVL.

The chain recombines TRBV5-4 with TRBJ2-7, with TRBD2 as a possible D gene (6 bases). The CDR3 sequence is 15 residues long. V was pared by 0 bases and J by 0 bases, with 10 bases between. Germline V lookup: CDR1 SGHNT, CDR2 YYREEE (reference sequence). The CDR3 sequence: CASSLVRGSSYEQYF. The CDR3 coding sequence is TGTGCCAGCAGCTTGGTTCGGGGGTCCTCCTACGAGCAGTACTTC.

The DNA for the CDR3 is TGTGCCAGCAGTGGGACTAGCGAGGCCGGGGAGCTGTTTTTT. Residues: CASSGTSEAGELFF. The genes are TRBV6-4 and TRBJ2-2, with 9 bases identical to TRBD2. Germline CDR1 is MRHNA and CDR2 is SNTAGT. With V trimmed by 4 bases and J by 6 bases, 3 bases remained unmatched. There are 14 residues in the CDR3.

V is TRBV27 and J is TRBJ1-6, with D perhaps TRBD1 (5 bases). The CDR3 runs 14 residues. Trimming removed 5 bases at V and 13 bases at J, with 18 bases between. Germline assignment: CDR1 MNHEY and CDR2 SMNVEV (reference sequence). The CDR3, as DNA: TGTGCCAGCAGTCCCACCCGGGACTCCTGGCCCCTCCACTTT. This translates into CASSPTRDSWPLHF.

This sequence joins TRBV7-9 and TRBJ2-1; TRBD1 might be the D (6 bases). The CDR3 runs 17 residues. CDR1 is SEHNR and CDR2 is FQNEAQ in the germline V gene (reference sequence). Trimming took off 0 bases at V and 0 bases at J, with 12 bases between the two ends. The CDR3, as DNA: TGTGCCAGCAGCTTAGCCCGGGACACGAGCTCCTACAATGAGCAGTTCTTC. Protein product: CASSLARDTSSYNEQFF.

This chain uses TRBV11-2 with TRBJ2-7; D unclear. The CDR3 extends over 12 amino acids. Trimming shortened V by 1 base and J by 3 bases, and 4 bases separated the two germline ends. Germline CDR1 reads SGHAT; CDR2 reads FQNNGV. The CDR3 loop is CASSLARYEQYF. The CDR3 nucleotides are TGTGCCAGCAGCTTAGCGCGCTACGAGCAGTACTTC.

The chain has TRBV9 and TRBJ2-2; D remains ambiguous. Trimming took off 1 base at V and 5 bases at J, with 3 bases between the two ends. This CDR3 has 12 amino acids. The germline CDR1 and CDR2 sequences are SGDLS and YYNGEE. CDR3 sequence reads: CASSVTTGELFF. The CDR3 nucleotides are TGTGCCAGCAGCGTAACTACCGGGGAGCTGTTTTTT.

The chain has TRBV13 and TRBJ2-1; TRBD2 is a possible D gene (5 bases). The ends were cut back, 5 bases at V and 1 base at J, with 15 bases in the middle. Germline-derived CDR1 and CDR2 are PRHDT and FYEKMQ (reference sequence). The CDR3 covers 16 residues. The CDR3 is CASSEYSSNSYNEQFF. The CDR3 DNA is TGTGCCAGCAGCGAATACTCTAGCAATTCCTACAATGAGCAGTTCTTC.

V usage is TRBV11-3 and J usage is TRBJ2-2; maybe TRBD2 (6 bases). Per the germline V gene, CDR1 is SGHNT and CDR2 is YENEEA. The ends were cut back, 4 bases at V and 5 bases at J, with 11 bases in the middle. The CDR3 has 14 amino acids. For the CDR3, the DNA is TGTGCCAGCAGCTCGGGACTCCATACCGGGGAGCTGTTTTTT. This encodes CASSSGLHTGELFF.

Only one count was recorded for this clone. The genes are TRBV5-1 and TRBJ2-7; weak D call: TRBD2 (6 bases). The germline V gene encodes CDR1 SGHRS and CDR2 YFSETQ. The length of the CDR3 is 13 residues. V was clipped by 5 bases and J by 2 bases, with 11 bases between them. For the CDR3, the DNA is TGCGCCAGCAGGGACGGAGGGGCCTACGAGCAGTACTTC. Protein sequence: CASRDGGAYEQYF.